The 17 T cell receptor beta chains below were found in one sample sequenced in a study of shared clonotypes between healthy human individuals. Using immunoSEQ multiplex PCR, the repertoire was profiled, and TCRdb retains in-frame clones only, with some absent. The table has 500,000 to 650,000 clones, around three quarters seen once. Sequenced input: PBMCs. The receptors derive from a woman aged 35 to 49 in good health. Some clones in this sample may be carry-over from other donors' samples.

This rearrangement joins TRBV5-1 to TRBJ2-7, with 9 bases lining up with TRBD2. This CDR3 spans 15 amino acids. V was clipped by 1 base and J by 2 bases; unmatched bases: 4. Germline CDR1 is SGHRS and CDR2 is YFSETQ. CDR3 sequence reads: CASSLTAGGPYEQYF. The CDR3 bases are TGCGCCAGCAGCTTGACAGCGGGAGGACCCTACGAGCAGTACTTC.

CDR3 sequence (DNA): TGCGCCAGCCGGACAGGAGTAAGAGACACTGAAGCTTTCTTT. It codes for CASRTGVRDTEAFF. V gene TRBV5-1 combines with J gene TRBJ1-1; 7 positions match TRBD1. This CDR3 is 14 amino acids long. The J segment lost 3 bases and the V segment lost 7 bases, leaving 9 bases of the junction unmatched. The germline CDR1 and CDR2 sequences are SGHRS and YFSETQ.

The chain couples TRBV10-3 to TRBJ2-7; D may be TRBD1 (5 bases). There are 13 residues in the CDR3. The V gene lost 6 bases and the J gene lost 2 bases, with 11 bases spanning the gap. Germline CDR1 ENHRY, CDR2 SYGVKD. The CDR3 reads CAIRTAIAYEQYF. The CDR3 nucleotides are TGTGCCATCAGGACAGCAATTGCCTACGAGCAGTACTTC.

This clone was observed a few times. This sequence joins TRBV7-9 and TRBJ1-2, with D unclear. The CDR3 is 14 amino acids. The V end lost 1 base, the J end lost 4 bases, and 10 bases lay between the germline ends. Looked up from germline, CDR1 is SEHNR and CDR2 is FQNEAQ (reference sequence). CDR3 sequence (DNA): TGTGCCAGCAGCTTAGATGTCGGAAGCTATGGCTACACCTTC. It specifies CASSLDVGSYGYTF.

V and J are TRBV9 and TRBJ2-1; 7 bases align to TRBD2. Germline lookup yields CDR1 SGDLS and CDR2 YYNGEE. The CDR3 covers 15 residues. V lost 2 bases and J lost 3; bases outside the gene matches: 5. The CDR3 DNA follows: TGTGCCAGCAGCGTCCGGGACTATGGCTACAATGAGCAGTTCTTC. It translates to CASSVRDYGYNEQFF. Supplemented by reference TRBV9 and TRBJ2-1, the full variable domain reads DSGVTQTPKHLITATGQRVTLRCSPRSGDLSVYWYQQSLDQGLQFLIQYYNGEERAKGNILERFSAQQFPDLHSELNLSSLELGDSALYFCASSVRDYGYNEQFFGPGTRLTVL.

Remarks on this clone: Given a much more abundant clone one base away, this may be a read error. Other DNA sequences within the sample encode an identical CDR3. The chain recombines TRBV7-3 with TRBJ1-1, with D possibly TRBD1 on 5 matching bases. CDR3 length: 13 residues. Germline CDR1 reads SGHTA; CDR2 reads FQGTGA. Trimming shortened V by 0 bases and J by 3 bases, and 5 bases separated the two germline ends. The CDR3 sequence: CASSLTGDTEAFF. Here the CDR3 DNA reads TGTGCCAGCAGCTTAACAGGGGACACTGAAGCTTTCTTT.

This clone was counted a few times. J is TRBJ2-2 and V is TRBV10-3, with D possibly matching TRBD1 (6 bases). V lost 5 bases, J lost 0 bases, and 13 bases lay in between. Germline values: CDR1 ENHRY, CDR2 SYGVKD. This CDR3 spans 16 amino acids. The CDR3 nucleotides are TGTGCCATCAGTAATGTAGGGGGAGCGAACACCGGGGAGCTGTTTTTT. Amino acid sequence: CAISNVGGANTGELFF.

The rearrangement joins TRBV10-3 to TRBJ1-1; a weak D match, TRBD1 (6 bases). The V end was cut by 0 bases, the J end by 6 bases, with 17 bases between. Germline V gene sequence: CDR1 ENHRY, CDR2 SYGVKD. The CDR3 contains 16 residues. CDR3 protein: CAISESRSGEGAEAFF. CDR3 coding DNA: TGTGCCATCAGTGAGTCGAGGTCAGGGGAGGGGGCTGAAGCTTTCTTT.

CDR3: CASSQNRVLNTEAFF. The DNA for the CDR3 is TGCGCCAGCAGCCAAAACAGGGTCCTGAACACTGAAGCTTTCTTT. V and J are TRBV4-3 and TRBJ1-1, with D perhaps TRBD1 (6 bases). Germline V lookup: CDR1 LGHNA, CDR2 YSLEER. The V end was cut by 2 bases, the J end by 0 bases, with 10 bases between. The CDR3 is 15 residues long.

The genes are TRBV5-1 and TRBJ1-4; D call uncertain. CDR1 is SGHRS and CDR2 is YFSETQ in the germline V gene. The CDR3 spans 15 residues. Trimming shortened V by 0 bases and J by 7 bases, and 13 bases separated the two germline ends. The CDR3 here is CASSLVGAVSEKLFF. In DNA form, the CDR3 reads TGCGCCAGCAGCTTGGTTGGCGCAGTGAGTGAAAAACTGTTTTTT.

This clone was counted at least ten times. The chain carries TRBV19 and TRBJ1-2; TRBD1 agrees at 7 bases. Germline V gene sequence: CDR1 LNHDA, CDR2 SQIVND (reference sequence). V shed 6 bases and J 2 bases; nucleotides not matched to a gene: 12. This CDR3 spans 16 amino acids. The CDR3 protein is CASRPVRDRDNYGYTF. CDR3 in DNA: TGTGCCAGTAGGCCTGTGCGGGACAGAGACAACTATGGCTACACCTTC.

This chain uses TRBV14 with TRBJ2-1, with D unclear. Trimming removed 3 bases at V and 8 bases at J, with 23 bases between. This CDR3 is built from 17 residues. Germline CDR1 and CDR2: SGHDN and FVKESK. CDR3 sequence reads: CASSQPGPTTDLHEQFF. The CDR3 DNA is TGTGCCAGCAGCCAGCCGGGCCCTACCACGGATCTCCATGAGCAGTTCTTC.

This clone was counted only a few times. The CDR3 region is CASSLWAGQGDEKLFF. Written as DNA, the CDR3 is TGTGCCAGCAGTTTATGGGCGGGACAGGGGGATGAAAAACTGTTTTTT. The chain has TRBV28 and TRBJ1-4, with TRBD1 identical over 11 bases. CDR1 and CDR2 (germline): MDHEN, SYDVKM. V dropped 0 bases and J dropped 6; count of bases not matched to a gene: 3. This CDR3 is built from 16 residues.

Regarding this clone: This likely traces to a read error, being one base from a far larger clone. The rearrangement joins TRBV6-1 to TRBJ1-1; D is uncertain. With 4 bases removed from V and 1 base from J, the gap between germline ends came to 7 bases. This CDR3 contains 13 residues. Germline V CDR1 and CDR2: MNHNS, SASEGT. CDR3 in amino acids: CASSGRSNTEAFF. For the CDR3, the DNA is TGTGCCAGCAGTGGACGGTCGAACACTGAAGCTTTCTTT.

The chain combines TRBV6-5 with TRBJ2-7; D may be TRBD2 (6 bases). The length of the CDR3 is 13 residues. V lost 0 bases to trimming and J lost 3 bases, with 6 bases between them. Germline V lookup: CDR1 MNHEY, CDR2 SVGAGI. CDR3 protein: CASSYSEGYEQYF. CDR3 coding DNA: TGTGCCAGCAGTTACTCGGAGGGCTACGAGCAGTACTTC.

The rearrangement joins TRBV28 to TRBJ2-7, with 7 bases identical to TRBD1. This CDR3 comprises 15 residues. Germline CDR1 and CDR2: MDHEN and SYDVKM. V trimming: 6 bases; J trimming: 2 bases; junction bases outside the gene matches: 10. The CDR3 reads CASRPPGQKPYEQYF. CDR3 DNA sequence: TGTGCCAGCAGGCCACCGGGACAGAAGCCCTACGAGCAGTACTTC. Looking up the rest from reference TRBV28 and TRBJ2-7 gives the full variable domain: DVKVTQSSRYLVKRTGEKVFLECVQDMDHENMFWYRQDPGLGLRLIYFSYDVKMKEKGDIPEGYSVSREKKERFSLILESASTNQTSMYLCASRPPGQKPYEQYFGPGTRLTVT.

The chain recombines TRBV27 with TRBJ2-2, with a tentative D call TRBD2 (6 bases). CDR1 is MNHEY and CDR2 is SMNVEV in the germline V gene (reference sequence). Trimming left V 5 bases short and J 5 bases short, with 18 bases between. The CDR3 spans 16 residues. As DNA, the CDR3 is TGTGCCAGCAGTCTTAGCGGTAACCTCGGGACCGGGGAGCTGTTTTTT. The encoded protein is CASSLSGNLGTGELFF.